This TCR beta chain is drawn from a study of cytomegalovirus exposure and HLA in healthy donors. Study conclusions and caveats: Whilst most TCR sequences proved rare, a subset of public TCRs occurred across many donors. CMV antigen specificity of a few CMV-associated chains was confirmed in vitro. Upon later analysis, HLA-associated TCR beta chains proved more clonally expanded than other, equally common chains. In an earlier analysis, most TCR beta V segments were productive about 87% or about 30% of the time.

PCR primers comprised 60 Vbeta and 13 Jbeta primers. Method: immunoSEQ multiplex PCR; TCRdb's copy keeps in-frame clones and lacks some. Among roughly 130,000 clones listed, 80% were seen once. The CDR3 is made up of 13 amino acids. Germline CDR1 is SNHLY and CDR2 is FYNNEI. V was clipped by 7 bases and J by 3 bases; unmatched bases: 3. In the case of this clone: The antigen is undetermined.

The chain combines TRBV2 with TRBJ2-3; 8 bases line up with TRBD2. The sample consisted of PBMCs. The clonotype originates from a young man in good health and CMV-seronegative. CDR3 loop: CASTGRVTDTQYF. CDR3 nucleotide sequence: TGTGCCAGCACCGGGAGGGTAACAGATACGCAGTATTTT.